This T cell receptor (beta chain) was profiled in a study of glioma-infiltrating T cells. Germline assignment: CDR1 LGHDT and CDR2 YNNKEL (reference sequence). The CDR3 is 14 amino acids. Losses at the gene ends were 1 base for V and 12 bases for J; bases not matched to a gene: 11. The iRepertoire nested amplicon-rescue multiplex PCR amplified TCR alpha and beta CDR3s from RNA. TCRdb recomputed calls from the multiplex PCR reads with MiXCR, one row per CDR3 protein. The table has about 380,000 distinct CDR3 sequences, 41% seen once. The sequenced sample was glioma tissue, nonneoplastic brain tissue, or PBMCs (not recorded which). The chain joins TRBV3-1 to TRBJ2-7, with TRBD1 identical over 8 bases. This TCR derives from a human donor with low-grade glioma or glioblastoma, undergoing nonglioma brain surgery, or in good health (not recorded which). CDR3 bases: TGTGCCAGCAGCCAAGCTTTAATCTGGGACAGGACGTACTTC. Its protein is CASSQALIWDRTYF.